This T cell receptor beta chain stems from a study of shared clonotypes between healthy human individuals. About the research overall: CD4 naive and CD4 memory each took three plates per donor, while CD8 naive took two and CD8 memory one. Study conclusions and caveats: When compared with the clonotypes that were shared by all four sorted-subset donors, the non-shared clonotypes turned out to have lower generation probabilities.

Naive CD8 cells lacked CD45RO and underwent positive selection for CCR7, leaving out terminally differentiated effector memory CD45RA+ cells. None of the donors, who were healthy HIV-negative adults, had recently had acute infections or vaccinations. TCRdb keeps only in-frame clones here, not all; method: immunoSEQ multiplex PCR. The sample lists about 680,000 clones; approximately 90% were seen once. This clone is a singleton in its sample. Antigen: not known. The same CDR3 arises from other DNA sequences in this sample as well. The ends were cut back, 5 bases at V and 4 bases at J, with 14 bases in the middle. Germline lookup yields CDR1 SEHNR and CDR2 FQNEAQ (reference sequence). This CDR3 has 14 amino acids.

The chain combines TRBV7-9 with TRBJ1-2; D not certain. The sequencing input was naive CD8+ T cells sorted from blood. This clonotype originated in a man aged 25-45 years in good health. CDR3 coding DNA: TGTGCCAGCAGCCCGGAGGACCTCTTCTATGGCTACACCTTC. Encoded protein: CASSPEDLFYGYTF.